The 7 T cell receptor beta chains listed next were all sequenced from one sample in a study of regulatory T cells in long-lasting Graves disease. The time point is: newly diagnosed GD, antithyroid drugs for less than 3 months. RNA isolated from PBMCs was used to make the TCR library. To make TCR beta libraries, researchers used iRepertoire HTBI primers and Arm-PCR of CDR3 regions. TCRdb itself ran the multiplex PCR reads through MiXCR, one entry per CDR3 protein. Altogether around 480,000 distinct CDR3 sequences are present, about a sixth being singletons, with the ten largest covering about 12%. Another study also made use of these data, one on T cells in Graves' hyperthyroidism and ophthalmopathy.

The sequencing used peripheral blood mononuclear cells (PBMCs), collected at new diagnosis, from a patient treated with antithyroid drugs. Receptors were obtained from a man between 35 and 55 years old with Graves disease.

The chain recombines TRBV14 with TRBJ1-2; tentatively, D is TRBD1 (5 bases). The CDR3 is made up of 15 amino acids. Germline V gene sequence: CDR1 SGHDN, CDR2 FVKESK. With 0 bases removed from V and 2 bases from J, the gap between germline ends came to 10 bases. CDR3 nucleotides: TGTGCCAGCAGCCAAGAGGAGGGACCAAACTATGGCTACACCTTC. Encoded protein: CASSQEEGPNYGYTF.

The table lists this clonotype with many counts. The gene calls are TRBV19 and TRBJ2-2, with 7 nucleotides matching TRBD1. Germline V gives CDR1 LNHDA, CDR2 SQIVND (reference sequence). The CDR3 covers 13 residues. V was pared by 9 bases and J by 1 base, with 2 bases of the junction left unmatched. The CDR3: CASRQGNTGELFF. The CDR3 DNA is TGTGCCAGCAGACAGGGGAACACCGGGGAGCTGTTTTTT.

Regarding this clonotype: A read error may explain this, as a much larger clone is one base away. The chain joins TRBV10-3 to TRBJ2-5, with D perhaps given as TRBD1 or TRBD2 (11 bases each). From germline, CDR1 is ENHRY and CDR2 SYGVKD. The CDR3 runs 18 residues. V dropped 6 bases and J dropped 11 bases, with 34 bases sitting between them. CDR3 nucleotide sequence: TGTGCCATCAGCGGGGACAGGGGGACTAGCGGCTCCTACAATGAGCAGTACTTC. Its translation: CAISGDRGTSGSYNEQYF.

The rearrangement joins TRBV13 to TRBJ1-2; no firm D call. The germline CDR1 and CDR2 sequences are PRHDT and FYEKMQ (reference sequence). CDR3 length: 14 residues. V dropped 3 bases and J dropped 8 bases, with 16 bases sitting between them. CDR3 coding DNA: TGTGCCAGCAGCTTGGTCGGCAGGAGCGGAGGCTACACCTTC. Amino acids: CASSLVGRSGGYTF.

This clonotype was counted only a few times. This likely reflects a read error, since a far larger clone is one base away. The gene calls are TRBV6-4 and TRBJ2-1; 14 bases align to TRBD2. The CDR3 has 15 amino acids. CDR1 is MRHNA and CDR2 is SNTAGT in the germline V gene. The CDR3 DNA reads TGTGCCAGCAGTCCTGGACTAGCGGGAGGTAATGAGCAGTTATTC. It translates to CASSPGLAGGNEQLF.

There are many counts of this clonotype. The V gene is TRBV3-1, the J gene TRBJ2-3, with 8 bases matching TRBD2. The CDR3 runs 15 residues. Trimming cost V 4 bases and J 3 bases; bases outside gene matches: 6. Germline CDR1 LGHDT, CDR2 YNNKEL (reference sequence). The CDR3 sequence: CASSLSGSRTDTQYF. As DNA, the CDR3 is TGTGCCAGCAGCCTCAGCGGGAGTAGGACAGATACGCAGTATTTT.

There are many counts of this clonotype. The chain joins TRBV6-1 to TRBJ2-1, with 9 positions matching TRBD1. Trimming cost V 5 bases and J 8 bases; bases outside gene matches: 10. The length of the CDR3 is 15 residues. In germline, CDR1 is MNHNS, CDR2 SASEGT. The chain's CDR3 is CASSPRDRVFDEQFF. The CDR3 DNA follows: TGTGCCAGCAGTCCCCGGGACAGGGTCTTCGATGAGCAGTTCTTC.